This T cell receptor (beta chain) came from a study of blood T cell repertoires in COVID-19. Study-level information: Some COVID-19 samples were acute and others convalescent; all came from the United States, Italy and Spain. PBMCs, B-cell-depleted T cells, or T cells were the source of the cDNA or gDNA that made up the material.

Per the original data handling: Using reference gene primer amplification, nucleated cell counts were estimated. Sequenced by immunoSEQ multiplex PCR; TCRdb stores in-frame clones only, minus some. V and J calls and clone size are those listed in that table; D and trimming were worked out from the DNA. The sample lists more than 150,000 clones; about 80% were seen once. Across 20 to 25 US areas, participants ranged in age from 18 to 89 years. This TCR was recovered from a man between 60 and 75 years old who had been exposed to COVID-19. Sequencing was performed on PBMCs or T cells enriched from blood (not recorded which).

CDR3: CASSSRAEAFF. The DNA of the CDR3 is TGTGCCAGCAGTAGCAGGGCCGAAGCTTTCTTT. The chain recombines TRBV5-8 with TRBJ1-1; TRBD1 might be the D (5 bases). The CDR3 contains 11 residues. V gave up 5 bases and J gave up 8 bases, with 10 bases separating them. CDR1 and CDR2 from the germline V gene are SGHTS and YDEGEE.